This T cell receptor (beta chain) appears in the sequencing data of a study of T cell repertoires in cytomegalovirus infection. Overall study: Evidence of both CMV infection and a matching HLA type came from public TCR beta signatures.

TCRdb re-analysed the reads in MiXCR, keeping a single row per CDR3 protein. This sample has approximately 76,000 distinct CDR3 sequences, with approximately 3.7% found just once. This clonotype was observed at least ten times. Germline assignment: CDR1 MNHEY and CDR2 SVGEGT. V dropped 5 bases and J dropped 4 bases, with 16 bases sitting between them. The CDR3 is 15 amino acids. This TCR was recovered from a human donor in good health (CMV status not recorded). Some clones in this sample may be carry-over from other donors' samples. Material for sequencing was PBMCs. The chain uses TRBV6-2 or TRBV6-3 and TRBJ2-3, with TRBD2 as a possible D gene (6 bases). The CDR3 loop is CASSEYSGGADTQYF. CDR3 in DNA: TGTGCCAGCAGTGAGTACAGCGGAGGGGCAGATACGCAGTATTTT.